The 19 T cell receptor beta chains below all came from one sample that was sequenced in a study of T cells after yellow fever vaccination. TCRdb called the 5' RACE reads again in MiXCR, with one record for every CDR3 protein. The profile shows approximately 510,000 distinct CDR3 sequences, about a fifth of them singletons. This material consisted of PBMCs, taken approximately 22 days after the first yellow fever vaccination. The source of these receptors is a man between 18 and 35 years old who received the YFV17D yellow fever vaccine.

This rearrangement joins TRBV11-2 to TRBJ2-1; D remains unclear. The V and J ends lost 2 bases and 0 bases respectively, with 11 bases between them. CDR1 SGHAT and CDR2 FQNNGV come from the germline V gene. This CDR3 is built from 16 residues. Here the CDR3 reads CASSLYRSASYNEQFF. CDR3 nucleotide sequence: TGTGCCAGCAGCTTATACCGGTCGGCCTCCTACAATGAGCAGTTCTTC.

The chain has TRBV11-2 and TRBJ2-5; a possible D gene is TRBD2 (6 bases). CDR1 is SGHAT and CDR2 is FQNNGV in the germline V gene. This CDR3 has 13 amino acids. Trimming pared 6 bases from V and 3 bases from J, leaving 11 bases between. CDR3 amino acids: CASRRGNEETQYF. In nucleotides, the CDR3 is TGTGCCAGCAGGCGGGGAAATGAAGAGACCCAGTACTTC.

The chain has TRBV28 and TRBJ2-3; 16 bases fit TRBD2. Germline values: CDR1 MDHEN, CDR2 SYDVKM. The CDR3 has 19 residues. J was trimmed by 5 bases and V by 5 bases; bases with no gene match: 13. The CDR3 nucleotides are TGTGCCAGCAGTCCAATTCCCGGGACTAGCGGGGGGGCTGGAGATACGCAGTATTTT. It yields the protein CASSPIPGTSGGAGDTQYF.

In its sample, this clonotype was seen a few times. The V gene is TRBV9, the J gene TRBJ2-3; the D gene is possibly TRBD2 (5 bases). This CDR3 contains 20 residues. Germline V CDR1 and CDR2: SGDLS, YYNGEE. Trimming took off 4 bases at V and 1 base at J, with 28 bases between the two ends. The CDR3 spells CASSHVQTKVGEQGTDTQYF. In DNA, the CDR3 is TGTGCCAGCAGCCACGTGCAGACCAAAGTCGGGGAGCAGGGCACAGATACGCAGTATTTT.

The chain carries TRBV5-6 and TRBJ2-5; TRBD1 or TRBD2 may be the D gene (5 bases each). The germline gives CDR1 SGHDT, CDR2 YYEEEE. CDR3 length: 13 residues. V lost 1 base and J lost 5, with 9 bases in between. Here the CDR3 reads CASSLWGRETQYF. CDR3 DNA: TGTGCCAGCAGCTTGTGGGGACGGGAGACCCAGTACTTC.

The J gene is TRBJ2-7, the V gene TRBV13, with TRBD2 matching over 8 bases. After removal of 1 base from V and 3 bases from J, the junction contained 11 bases not matched to a gene. The CDR3 has 17 residues. The germline V gene has CDR1 PRHDT and CDR2 FYEKMQ (reference sequence). For the CDR3, the DNA is TGTGCCAGCAGCTTAGTACGGGGGGGCTCTATTTACTACGAGCAGTACTTC. It codes for CASSLVRGGSIYYEQYF.

This chain joins TRBV12-3 or TRBV12-4 and TRBJ1-4, with a weak D call TRBD1 (5 bases). V lost 6 bases to trimming and J lost 8 bases, with 16 bases between them. The CDR3 spans 14 residues. CDR3 residues: CASSPRLRGEKLFF. The CDR3 DNA follows: TGTGCCAGCAGCCCACGTCTACGGGGCGAAAAACTGTTTTTT.

The table lists this clonotype with a few counts. The chain employs TRBV7-9 and TRBJ2-5; possibly TRBD2 for D (6 bases). The CDR3 runs to 14 residues. CDR1 is SEHNR and CDR2 is FQNEAQ in the germline V gene (reference sequence). V lost 5 bases and J 4 bases, leaving 14 bases between the germline ends. CDR3 DNA: TGTGCCAGCAGCCAGACTAGTCTGGCAGAGACCCAGTACTTC. Amino acids: CASSQTSLAETQYF.

Only a few counts were recorded for this clonotype. V usage is TRBV7-2 and J usage is TRBJ2-7; D uncertain. Germline CDR1 is SGHTA and CDR2 is FQGNSA. The CDR3 has 15 residues. The germline V and J ends were trimmed by 5 bases and 3 bases, with 17 bases remaining between them. CDR3 sequence: CASSLGRPPHYEQYF. The CDR3 region has the DNA TGTGCCAGCAGCCTCGGCCGGCCCCCGCACTACGAGCAGTACTTC. The variable domain in full, completed from reference TRBV7-2 and TRBJ2-7, reads GAGVSQSPSNKVTEKGKDVELRCDPISGHTALYWYRQSLGQGLEFLIYFQGNSAPDKSGLPSDRFSAERTGGSVSTLTIQRTQQEDSAVYLCASSLGRPPHYEQYFGPGTRLTVT.

This sequence joins TRBV7-2 and TRBJ2-2; D remains ambiguous. The CDR3 contains 16 residues. CDR1 is SGHTA, CDR2 FQGNSA, per germline. The germline V and J ends were trimmed by 1 base and 1 base, with 10 bases remaining between them. CDR3 DNA sequence: TGTGCCAGCAGCTTAGATCCTCCAGGGAACACCGGGGAGCTGTTTTTT. Residues: CASSLDPPGNTGELFF.

V and J are TRBV10-3 and TRBJ2-7; no reliable D call. The CDR3 length is 11 residues. V was clipped by 11 bases and J by 2 bases, with 10 bases between them. CDR1 is ENHRY and CDR2 is SYGVKD in the germline V gene. The CDR3 coding sequence is TGTGCCCTGGGCCCCCCCTACGAGCAGTACTTC. It encodes CALGPPYEQYF.

The count of this clonotype is one. V gene TRBV28 combines with J gene TRBJ1-1; D is unclear. CDR1 MDHEN and CDR2 SYDVKM come from the germline V gene. V was shortened by 3 bases and J by 7 bases, with 9 bases between the two germline ends. This CDR3 contains 12 residues. The CDR3 DNA reads TGTGCCAGCAGTTTTGGTATCAGTGAAGCTTTCTTT. It specifies CASSFGISEAFF. Supplemented by reference TRBV28 and TRBJ1-1, the full variable domain reads DVKVTQSSRYLVKRTGEKVFLECVQDMDHENMFWYRQDPGLGLRLIYFSYDVKMKEKGDIPEGYSVSREKKERFSLILESASTNQTSMYLCASSFGISEAFFGQGTRLTVV.

This clonotype was detected ten times or more. This chain connects TRBV6-5 to TRBJ1-4; D may be TRBD1 (5 bases). The CDR3 spans 14 residues. The germline V gene encodes CDR1 MNHEY and CDR2 SVGAGI. Trimming removed 2 bases from V and 13 bases from J, with 17 bases in between. CDR3 sequence reads: CASSYAGPGRGLFF. CDR3 bases: TGTGCCAGCAGTTACGCGGGACCGGGAAGGGGACTGTTTTTT.

The chain links TRBV7-9 to TRBJ1-2, with D possibly being TRBD1 (5 bases). V was shortened by 5 bases and J by 5 bases, with 15 bases between the two germline ends. Germline CDR1 and CDR2: SEHNR and FQNEAQ (reference sequence). The CDR3 covers 14 residues. CDR3 sequence reads: CASSDRGVGYGYTF. Here the CDR3 DNA reads TGTGCCAGCAGCGACCGAGGGGTGGGGTATGGCTACACCTTC. Combining the CDR3 with reference TRBV7-9 and TRBJ1-2 gives the whole variable domain DTGVSQNPRHKITKRGQNVTFRCDPISEHNRLYWYRQTLGQGPEFLTYFQNEAQLEKSRLLSDRFSAERPKGSFSTLEIQRTEQGDSAMYLCASSDRGVGYGYTFGSGTRLTVV.

This clonotype has ten or more counts. The gene calls are TRBV4-2 and TRBJ1-1; D may be TRBD1 (5 bases). The CDR3 totals 14 residues. Trimming took 3 bases from V and 4 from J, leaving 12 bases between them. Germline V gene sequence: CDR1 LGHNA, CDR2 YNFKEQ. The CDR3 spells CASSHVQGGTEAFF. In nucleotides, the CDR3 is TGTGCCAGCAGCCATGTGCAGGGTGGCACTGAAGCTTTCTTT.

This clonotype was seen only a few times. The chain carries TRBV6-6 and TRBJ2-7; possible D gene TRBD1, 6 bases. The germline V gene encodes CDR1 MNHNY and CDR2 SVGAGI (reference sequence). The V gene lost 6 bases and the J gene lost 7 bases, with 16 bases spanning the gap. The CDR3 is made up of 13 amino acids. This chain's CDR3 is CASSRRNRDEQYV. Here the CDR3 DNA reads TGTGCCAGCAGCCGCCGTAACAGGGATGAGCAGTACGTC.

The genes are TRBV20-1 and TRBJ1-5; possible D gene TRBD1, 6 bases. The V gene's germline CDR1 is DFQATT and CDR2 SNEGSKA (reference sequence). This CDR3 region has 13 residues. V lost 5 bases to trimming and J lost 4 bases, with 12 bases between them. The CDR3 sequence is CSAPTGANQPQHF. The CDR3 region has the DNA TGCAGTGCTCCCACGGGGGCTAATCAGCCCCAGCATTTT.

This clonotype was counted between two and nine times. The CDR3 DNA reads TGTGCCAGCAGTGCCTCGGAGACTAGCGACTACGAGCAGTACGTC. It specifies CASSASETSDYEQYV. V usage is TRBV27 and J usage is TRBJ2-7; TRBD2 aligns across 8 bases. Looked up from germline, CDR1 is MNHEY and CDR2 is SMNVEV (reference sequence). The CDR3 is made up of 15 amino acids. V trimming: 5 bases; J trimming: 3 bases; junction bases outside the gene matches: 9.

The chain links TRBV20-1 to TRBJ2-5; 12 bases line up with TRBD2. Trimming at V came to 6 bases and at J to 5 bases, leaving 4 bases not matched to a gene. The V gene's germline CDR1 is DFQATT and CDR2 SNEGSKA (reference sequence). CDR3 size: 13 residues. This CDR3 is CSAWTSGAETQYF. The CDR3 DNA reads as TGCAGTGCGTGGACTAGCGGGGCTGAGACCCAGTACTTC.